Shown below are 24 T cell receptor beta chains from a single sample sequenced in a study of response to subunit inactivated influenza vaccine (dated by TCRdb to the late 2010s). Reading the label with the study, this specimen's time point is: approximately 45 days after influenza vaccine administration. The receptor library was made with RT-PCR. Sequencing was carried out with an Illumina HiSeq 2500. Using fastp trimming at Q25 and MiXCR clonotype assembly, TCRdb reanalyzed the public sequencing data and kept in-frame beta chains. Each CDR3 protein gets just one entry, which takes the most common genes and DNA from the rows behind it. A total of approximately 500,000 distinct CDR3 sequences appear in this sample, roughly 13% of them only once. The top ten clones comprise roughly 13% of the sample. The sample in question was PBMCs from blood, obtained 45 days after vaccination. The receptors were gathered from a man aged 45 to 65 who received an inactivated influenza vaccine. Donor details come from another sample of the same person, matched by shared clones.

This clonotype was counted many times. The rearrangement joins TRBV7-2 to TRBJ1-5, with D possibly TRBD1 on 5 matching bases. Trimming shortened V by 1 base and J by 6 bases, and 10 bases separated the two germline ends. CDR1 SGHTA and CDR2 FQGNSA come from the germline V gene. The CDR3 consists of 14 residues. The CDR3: CASSLVGDSQPQHF. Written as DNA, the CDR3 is TGTGCCAGCAGCTTAGTGGGGGACTCTCAGCCCCAGCATTTT.

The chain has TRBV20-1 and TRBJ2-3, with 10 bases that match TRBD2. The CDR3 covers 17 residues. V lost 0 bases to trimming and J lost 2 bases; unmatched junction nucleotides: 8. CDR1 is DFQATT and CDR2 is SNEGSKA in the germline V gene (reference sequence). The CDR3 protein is CSARDELAGIYTDTQYF. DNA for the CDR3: TGCAGTGCTAGAGATGAACTAGCGGGGATCTACACAGATACGCAGTATTTT.

CDR3 amino acids: CASSQGDRGETQYF. CDR3 coding DNA: TGCGCCAGCAGCCAAGGGGACAGGGGCGAGACCCAGTACTTC. V and J are TRBV4-1 and TRBJ2-5, with 10 bases identical to TRBD1. V was pared by 1 base and J by 5 bases, with 1 base of the junction left unmatched. Germline-derived CDR1 and CDR2 are MGHRA and YSYEKL. The length of the CDR3 is 14 residues.

The CDR3 DNA sequence: TGCAGCGTTGAAGATAAGGGAGCGGGAGATACGCAGTATTTT. Translated, it gives CSVEDKGAGDTQYF. This sequence joins TRBV29-1 and TRBJ2-3, with D possibly being TRBD2 (6 bases). The CDR3 length is 14 residues. CDR1 and CDR2 from the germline V gene are SQVTM and ANQGSEA. V was trimmed by 0 bases and J by 5 bases, leaving 12 bases between them.

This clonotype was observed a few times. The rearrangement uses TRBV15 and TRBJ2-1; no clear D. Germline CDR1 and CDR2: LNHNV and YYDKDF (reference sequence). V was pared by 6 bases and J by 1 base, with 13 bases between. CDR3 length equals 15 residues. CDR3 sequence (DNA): TGTGCCACCAGGACCCTCGTAGTTTCCTACAATGAGCAGTTCTTC. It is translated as CATRTLVVSYNEQFF.

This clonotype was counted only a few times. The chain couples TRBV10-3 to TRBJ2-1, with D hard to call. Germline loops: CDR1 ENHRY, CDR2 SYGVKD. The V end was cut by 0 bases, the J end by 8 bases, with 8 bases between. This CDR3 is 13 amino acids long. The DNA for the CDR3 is TGTGCCATCAGTGAGTCGGTGATCGATGAGCAGTTCTTC. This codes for CAISESVIDEQFF.

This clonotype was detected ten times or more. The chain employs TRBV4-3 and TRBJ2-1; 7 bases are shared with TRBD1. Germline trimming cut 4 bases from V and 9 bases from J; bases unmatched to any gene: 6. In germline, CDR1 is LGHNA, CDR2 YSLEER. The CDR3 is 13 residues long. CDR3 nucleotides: TGCGCCAGCAGCCCTTACAGGGGACGTGAGCAGTTCTTC. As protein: CASSPYRGREQFF.

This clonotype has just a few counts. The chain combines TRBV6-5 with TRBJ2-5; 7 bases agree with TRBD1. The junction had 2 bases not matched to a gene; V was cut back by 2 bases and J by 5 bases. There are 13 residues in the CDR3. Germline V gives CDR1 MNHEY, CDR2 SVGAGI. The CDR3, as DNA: TGTGCCAGCAGTTACGCCAGGGGGGAGACCCAGTACTTC. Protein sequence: CASSYARGETQYF.

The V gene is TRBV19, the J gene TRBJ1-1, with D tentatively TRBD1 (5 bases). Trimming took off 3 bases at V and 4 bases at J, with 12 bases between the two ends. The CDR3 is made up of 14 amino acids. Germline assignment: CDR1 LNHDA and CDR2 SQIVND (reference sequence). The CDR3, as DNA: TGTGCCAGTAGTATCTCGGGGGAGTCCACTGAAGCTTTCTTT. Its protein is CASSISGESTEAFF. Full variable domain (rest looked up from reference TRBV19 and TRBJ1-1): DGGITQSPKYLFRKEGQNVTLSCEQNLNHDAMYWYRQDPGQGLRLIYYSQIVNDFQKGDIAEGYSVSREKKESFPLTVTSAQKNPTAFYLCASSISGESTEAFFGQGTRLTVV.

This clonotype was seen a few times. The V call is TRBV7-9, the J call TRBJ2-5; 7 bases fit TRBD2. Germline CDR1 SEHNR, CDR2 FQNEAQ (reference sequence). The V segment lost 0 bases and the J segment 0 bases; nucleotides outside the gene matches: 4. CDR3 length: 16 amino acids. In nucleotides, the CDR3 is TGTGCCAGCAGCTTAGCCCTAGCGGCGTACCAAGAGACCCAGTACTTC. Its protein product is CASSLALAAYQETQYF. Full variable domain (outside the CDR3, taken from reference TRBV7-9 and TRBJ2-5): DTGVSQNPRHKITKRGQNVTFRCDPISEHNRLYWYRQTLGQGPEFLTYFQNEAQLEKSRLLSDRFSAERPKGSFSTLEIQRTEQGDSAMYLCASSLALAAYQETQYFGPGTRLLVL.

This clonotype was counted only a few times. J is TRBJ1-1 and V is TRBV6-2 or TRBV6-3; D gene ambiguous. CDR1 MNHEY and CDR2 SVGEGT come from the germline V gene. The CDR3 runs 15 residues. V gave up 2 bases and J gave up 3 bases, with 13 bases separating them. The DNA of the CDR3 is TGTGCCAGCAGTTACAATTACCGTTTCGACACTGAAGCTTTCTTT. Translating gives CASSYNYRFDTEAFF.

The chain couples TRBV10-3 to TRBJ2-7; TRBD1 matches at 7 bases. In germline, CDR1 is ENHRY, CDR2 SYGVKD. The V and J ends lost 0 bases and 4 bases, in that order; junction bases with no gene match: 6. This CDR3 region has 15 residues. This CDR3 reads CAISESETGPYEQYF. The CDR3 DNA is TGTGCCATCAGTGAGTCGGAGACAGGGCCTTACGAGCAGTACTTC.

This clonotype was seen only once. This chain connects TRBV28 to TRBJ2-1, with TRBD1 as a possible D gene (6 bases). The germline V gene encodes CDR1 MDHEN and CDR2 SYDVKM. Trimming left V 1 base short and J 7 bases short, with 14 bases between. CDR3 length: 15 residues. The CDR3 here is CASSLYGQGSNEQFF. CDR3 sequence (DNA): TGTGCCAGCAGTTTATATGGGCAGGGGTCGAATGAGCAGTTCTTC.

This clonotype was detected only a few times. In nucleotides, the CDR3 is TGTGCCAGCAGTTTCTCCGGGACTAGCGGGGCCTCCTACGAGCAGTACTTC. It is translated as CASSFSGTSGASYEQYF. This chain links TRBV12-3 or TRBV12-4 with TRBJ2-7; 13 positions agree with TRBD2. With 3 bases clipped from V and 0 bases from J, the junction kept 5 bases outside the gene matches. This CDR3 comprises 17 residues.

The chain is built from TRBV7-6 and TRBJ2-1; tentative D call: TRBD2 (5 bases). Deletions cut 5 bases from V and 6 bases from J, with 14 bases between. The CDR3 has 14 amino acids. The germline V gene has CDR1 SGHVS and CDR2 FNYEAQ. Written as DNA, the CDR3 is TGTGCCAGCAGCCTCGGACTGGTCTCCAATGAGCAGTTCTTC. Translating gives CASSLGLVSNEQFF.

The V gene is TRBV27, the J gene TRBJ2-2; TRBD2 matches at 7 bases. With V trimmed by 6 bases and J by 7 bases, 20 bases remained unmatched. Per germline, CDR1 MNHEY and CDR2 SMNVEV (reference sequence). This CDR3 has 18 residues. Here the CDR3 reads CASSLKKRQNRGSGELFF. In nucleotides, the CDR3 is TGTGCCAGCAGCTTAAAGAAAAGGCAAAACCGCGGGAGCGGGGAGCTGTTTTTT.

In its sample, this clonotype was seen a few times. The CDR3 region has the DNA TGCAGTGCTAGAGTGACAGTCGACGAGCAGTACTTC. Translated: CSARVTVDEQYF. J is TRBJ2-7 and V is TRBV20-1, with D tentatively TRBD1 (5 bases). The CDR3 sequence is 12 residues long. V lost 1 base to trimming and J lost 5 bases, with 9 bases between them. Germline CDR1 is DFQATT and CDR2 is SNEGSKA (reference sequence).

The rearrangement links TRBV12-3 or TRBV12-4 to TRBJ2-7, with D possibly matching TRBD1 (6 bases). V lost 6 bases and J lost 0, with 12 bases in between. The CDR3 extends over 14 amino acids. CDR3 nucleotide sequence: TGTGCCAGCAGACACCAGGGGAGCTCCTACGAGCAGTACTTC. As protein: CASRHQGSSYEQYF.

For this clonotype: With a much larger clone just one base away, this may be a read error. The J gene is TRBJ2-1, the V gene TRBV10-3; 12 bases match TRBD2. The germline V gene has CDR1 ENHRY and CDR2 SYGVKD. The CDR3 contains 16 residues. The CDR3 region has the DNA TGTGCCACCAGTGGAACGACTAGCGGGAGATTTAGTGAGCAGTTCTTC. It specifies CATSGTTSGRFSEQFF.

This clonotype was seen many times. CDR3 amino acids: CASSLTLDRKRGTEAFF. The CDR3 nucleotides are TGCGCCAGCAGCTTGACTTTGGACAGGAAAAGGGGGACTGAAGCTTTCTTT. The gene calls are TRBV5-1 and TRBJ1-1; TRBD1 agrees at 7 bases. This CDR3 has 17 residues. Germline-derived CDR1 and CDR2 are SGHRS and YFSETQ. V shed 1 base, J shed 5 bases, and the junction held 14 bases outside the gene matches.

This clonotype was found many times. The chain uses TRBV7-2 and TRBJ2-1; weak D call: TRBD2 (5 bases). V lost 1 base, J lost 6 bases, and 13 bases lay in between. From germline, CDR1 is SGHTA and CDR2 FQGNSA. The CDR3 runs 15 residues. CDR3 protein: CASSLGVVGSNEQFF. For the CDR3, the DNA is TGTGCCAGCAGCTTAGGGGTAGTGGGGAGCAATGAGCAGTTCTTC. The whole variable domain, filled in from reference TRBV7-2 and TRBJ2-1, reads GAGVSQSPSNKVTEKGKDVELRCDPISGHTALYWYRQSLGQGLEFLIYFQGNSAPDKSGLPSDRFSAERTGGSVSTLTIQRTQQEDSAVYLCASSLGVVGSNEQFFGPGTRLTVL.

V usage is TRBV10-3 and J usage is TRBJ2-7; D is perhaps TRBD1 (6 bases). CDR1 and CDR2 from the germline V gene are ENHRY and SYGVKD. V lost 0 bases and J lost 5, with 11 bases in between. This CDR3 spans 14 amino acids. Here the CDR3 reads CAISESTGSHEQYF. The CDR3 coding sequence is TGTGCCATCAGTGAGTCGACAGGATCCCACGAGCAGTACTTC.

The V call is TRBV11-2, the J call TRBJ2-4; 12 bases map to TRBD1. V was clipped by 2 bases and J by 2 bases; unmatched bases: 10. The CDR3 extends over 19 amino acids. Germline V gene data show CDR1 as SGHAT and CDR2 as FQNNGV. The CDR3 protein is CASSLPPGQGAISKNIQYF. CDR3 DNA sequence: TGTGCCAGCAGCTTACCACCGGGACAGGGGGCGATCTCCAAAAACATTCAGTACTTC. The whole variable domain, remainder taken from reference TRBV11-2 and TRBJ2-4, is EAGVAQSPRYKIIEKRQSVAFWCNPISGHATLYWYQQILGQGPKLLIQFQNNGVVDDSQLPKDRFSAERLKGVDSTLKIQPAKLEDSAVYLCASSLPPGQGAISKNIQYFGAGTRLSVL.

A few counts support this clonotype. CDR3 loop: CASSRTVANGETQYF. The CDR3 nucleotides read TGTGCCAGCAGCCGGACAGTCGCCAACGGGGAGACCCAGTACTTC. The chain joins TRBV3-1 to TRBJ2-5; D is perhaps TRBD1 (6 bases). The ends were cut back, 4 bases at V and 5 bases at J, with 17 bases in the middle. CDR1 is LGHDT, CDR2 YNNKEL, per germline (reference sequence). This CDR3 is 15 amino acids long.